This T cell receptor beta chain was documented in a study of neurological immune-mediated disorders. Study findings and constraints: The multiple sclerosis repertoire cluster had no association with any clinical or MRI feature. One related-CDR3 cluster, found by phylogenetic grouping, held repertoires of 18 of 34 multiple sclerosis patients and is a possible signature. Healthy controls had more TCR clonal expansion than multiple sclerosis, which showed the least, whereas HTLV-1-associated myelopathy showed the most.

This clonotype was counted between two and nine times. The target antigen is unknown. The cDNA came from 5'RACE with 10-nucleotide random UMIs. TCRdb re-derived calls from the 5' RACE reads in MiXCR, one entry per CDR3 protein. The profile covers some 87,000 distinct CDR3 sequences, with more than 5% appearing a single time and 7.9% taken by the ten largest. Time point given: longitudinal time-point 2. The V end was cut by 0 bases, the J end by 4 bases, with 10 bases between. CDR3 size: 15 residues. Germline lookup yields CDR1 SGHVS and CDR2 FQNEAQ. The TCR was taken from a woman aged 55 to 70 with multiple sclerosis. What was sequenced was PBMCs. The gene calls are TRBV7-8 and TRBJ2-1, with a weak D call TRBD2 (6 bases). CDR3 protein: CASSLARTTYNEQFF. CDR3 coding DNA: TGTGCCAGCAGCTTAGCGCGGACTACTTACAATGAGCAGTTCTTC.